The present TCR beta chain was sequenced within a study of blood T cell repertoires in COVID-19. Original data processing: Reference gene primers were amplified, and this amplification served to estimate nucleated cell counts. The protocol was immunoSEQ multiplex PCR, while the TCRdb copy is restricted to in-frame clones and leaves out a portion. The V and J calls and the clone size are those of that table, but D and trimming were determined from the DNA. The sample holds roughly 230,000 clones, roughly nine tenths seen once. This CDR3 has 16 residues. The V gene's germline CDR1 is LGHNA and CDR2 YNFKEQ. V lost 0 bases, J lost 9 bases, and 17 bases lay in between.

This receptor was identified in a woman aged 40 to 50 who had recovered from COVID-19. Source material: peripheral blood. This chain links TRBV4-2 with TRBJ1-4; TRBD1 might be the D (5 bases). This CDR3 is CASSQETVQAGQKLFF. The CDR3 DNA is TGTGCCAGCAGCCAAGAGACGGTACAGGCGGGGCAAAAACTGTTTTTT.